The T cell receptor (beta chain) described here comes from a study of beta chain features in type 1 diabetes. Study-level points and caveats: Here, the possible influence of HLA type (on TCRB rearrangement) remained unresolved. There was a moderate but significant shortening of TCRB CDR3s in all four CD4+ subsets of Type 1 diabetes patients. Researchers reported that naive, central memory and Treg TCRB repertoires appeared more similar in patients than in healthy donors. At VDJ recombination sites, type 1 diabetes patients had fewer insertions and more deleted nucleotides.

The entirety of the isolated RNA underwent reverse transcription, so expressed TCRB transcripts were sequenced. Clones were read by immunoSEQ multiplex PCR, and TCRdb kept only the in-frame ones, dropping some. The repertoire consists of approximately 260,000 clones, with roughly 21% occurring once and the leading ten covering around 0.029%. The CDR3 is 15 amino acids. CDR1 LNHNV and CDR2 YYDKDF come from the germline V gene (reference sequence). Trimming shortened V by 1 base and J by 4 bases, and 13 bases separated the two germline ends. The authors took one heparinised blood draw, averaging roughly 120 mL, from each donor. A word on this clone: Its antigen remains unidentified.

Sequenced input: naive CD4+ T cells from blood. The J gene is TRBJ1-2, the V gene TRBV15; D perhaps matches TRBD1 (6 bases). The sequence came from a woman between 40 and 55 years old with type 1 diabetes. Here the CDR3 DNA reads TGTGCCACCAGCAGAGGGGCAGGGGATATCTATGGCTACACCTTC. Translating gives CATSRGAGDIYGYTF.